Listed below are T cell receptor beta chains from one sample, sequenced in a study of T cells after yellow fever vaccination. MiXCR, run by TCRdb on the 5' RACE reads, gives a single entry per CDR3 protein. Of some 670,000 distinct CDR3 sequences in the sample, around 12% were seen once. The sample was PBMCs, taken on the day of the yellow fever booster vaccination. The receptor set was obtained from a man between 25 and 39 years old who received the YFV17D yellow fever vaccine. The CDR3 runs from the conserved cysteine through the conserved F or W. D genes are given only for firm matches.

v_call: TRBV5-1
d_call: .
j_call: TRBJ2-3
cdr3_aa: CASSGGGGSTDTQYF

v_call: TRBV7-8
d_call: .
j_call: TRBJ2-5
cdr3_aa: CASSLLRVLETQYF

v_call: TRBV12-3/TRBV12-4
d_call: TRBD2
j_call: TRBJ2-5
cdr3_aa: CASTPGLAGGLETQYF

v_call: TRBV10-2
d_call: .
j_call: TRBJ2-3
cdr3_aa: CASSDRRTRTDTQYF

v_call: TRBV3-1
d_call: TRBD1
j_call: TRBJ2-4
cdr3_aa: CASSPRDRTGNENIQYF

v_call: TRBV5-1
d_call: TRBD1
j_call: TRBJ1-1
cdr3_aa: CASSAGQDILTEAFF

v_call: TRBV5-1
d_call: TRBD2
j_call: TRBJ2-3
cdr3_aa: CASRYSGTRTDTQYF

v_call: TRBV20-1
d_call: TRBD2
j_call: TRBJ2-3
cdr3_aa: CSAGTSGVTDTQYF

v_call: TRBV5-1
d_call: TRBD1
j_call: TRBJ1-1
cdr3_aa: CASSGNTGTGGGTEAFF

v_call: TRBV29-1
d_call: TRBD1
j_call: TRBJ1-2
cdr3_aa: CSVPPGQLNYGYTF

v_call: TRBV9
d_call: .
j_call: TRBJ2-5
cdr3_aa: CASSVAYQETQYF

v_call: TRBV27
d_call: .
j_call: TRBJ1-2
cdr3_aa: CASSSANRHSNYGYTF

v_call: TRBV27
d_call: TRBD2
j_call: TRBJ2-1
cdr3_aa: CASNPAGGSYNEQFF

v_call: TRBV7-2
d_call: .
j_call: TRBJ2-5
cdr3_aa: CASSPDTRDQYF

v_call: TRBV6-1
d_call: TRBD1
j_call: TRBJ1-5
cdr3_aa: CASSKDRGRNQPQHF

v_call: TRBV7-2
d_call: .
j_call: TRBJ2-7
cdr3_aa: CASSLEPGSGYEQYF

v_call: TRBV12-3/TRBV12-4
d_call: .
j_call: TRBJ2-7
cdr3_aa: CASTLGRLHEQYF

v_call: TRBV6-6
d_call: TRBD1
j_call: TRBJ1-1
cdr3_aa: CASSLTGLEAFF

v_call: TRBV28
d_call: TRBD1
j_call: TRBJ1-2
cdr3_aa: CASTTGGADYGYTF

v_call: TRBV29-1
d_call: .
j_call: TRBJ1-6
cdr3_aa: CSVGGGLNSPLHF

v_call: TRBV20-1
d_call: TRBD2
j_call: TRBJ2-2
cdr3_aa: CSARFSGINTGELFF

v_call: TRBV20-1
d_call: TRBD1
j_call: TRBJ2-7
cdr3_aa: CSARDWGTGDSEQYF